This record covers a single T cell receptor beta chain. Only in-frame clones appear in the TCRdb table, and some are missing; sequencing was by immunoSEQ multiplex PCR. The table lists tens of thousands of clones, approximately 80% of them singletons. This entry is derived from a study of OX40 agonist ivuxolimab in advanced cancers. Study-wide background: Therapy given before enrollment (anti-PD-1, anti-PD-L1 or anti-CTLA-4) was allowed, and around 40% had some.

Trimming pared 8 bases from V and 4 bases from J, leaving 11 bases between. Germline V gene lookup returns CDR1 MNHNS and CDR2 SASEGT. CDR3 length: 12 residues. Here the sequenced sample was CD4+ or CD8+ T cells sorted from blood, taken in a trial of the OX40 agonist ivuxolimab. J is TRBJ1-2 and V is TRBV6-1; D gene uncertain. This clonotype originated in an adult with an advanced solid tumor such as melanoma, head and neck, liver or kidney cancer. CDR3 nucleotide sequence: TGTGCCAGCGCAAGGGTAGGCTATGGCTACACCTTC. This codes for CASARVGYGYTF.